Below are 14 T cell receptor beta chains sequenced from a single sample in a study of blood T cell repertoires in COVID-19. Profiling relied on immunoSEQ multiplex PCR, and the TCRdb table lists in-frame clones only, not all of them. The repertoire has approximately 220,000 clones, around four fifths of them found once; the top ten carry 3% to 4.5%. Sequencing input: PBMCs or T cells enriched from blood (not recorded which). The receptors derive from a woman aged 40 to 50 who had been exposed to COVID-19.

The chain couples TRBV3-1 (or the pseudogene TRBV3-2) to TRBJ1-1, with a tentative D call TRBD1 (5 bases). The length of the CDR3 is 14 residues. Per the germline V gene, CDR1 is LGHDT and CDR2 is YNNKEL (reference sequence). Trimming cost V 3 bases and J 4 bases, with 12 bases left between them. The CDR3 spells CASSHGGGGTEAFF. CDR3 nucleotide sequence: TGTGCCAGCAGCCATGGGGGGGGTGGCACTGAAGCTTTCTTT.

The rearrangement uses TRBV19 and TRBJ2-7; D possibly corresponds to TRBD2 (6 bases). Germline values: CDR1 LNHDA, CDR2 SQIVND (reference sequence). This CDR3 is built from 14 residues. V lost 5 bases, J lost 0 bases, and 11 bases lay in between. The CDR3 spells CASSPTGSSYEQYF. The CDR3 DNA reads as TGTGCCAGTAGTCCTACCGGGAGCTCCTACGAGCAGTACTTC.

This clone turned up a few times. As DNA, the CDR3 is TGTGCCTGGAGTGTATCGGCTGGAAACACCATATATTTT. Translated: CAWSVSAGNTIYF. This sequence joins TRBV30 and TRBJ1-3; D call uncertain. The V gene's germline CDR1 is GTSNPN and CDR2 SVGIG (reference sequence). The V gene lost 0 bases and the J gene lost 2 bases, with 5 bases spanning the gap. CDR3 size: 13 residues. The entire variable domain, with the rest obtained from reference TRBV30 and TRBJ1-3, is as follows: SQTIHQWPATLVQPVGSPLSLECTVEGTSNPNLYWYRQAAGRGLQLLFYSVGIGQISSEVPQNLSASRPQDRQFILSSKKLLLSDSGFYLCAWSVSAGNTIYFGEGSWLTVV.

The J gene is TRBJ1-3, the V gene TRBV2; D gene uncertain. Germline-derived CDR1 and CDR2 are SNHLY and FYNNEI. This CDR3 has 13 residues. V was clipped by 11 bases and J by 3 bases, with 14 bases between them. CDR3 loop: CAGSPGSGNTIYF. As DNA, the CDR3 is TGTGCCGGATCACCGGGGAGTGGAAACACCATATATTTT.

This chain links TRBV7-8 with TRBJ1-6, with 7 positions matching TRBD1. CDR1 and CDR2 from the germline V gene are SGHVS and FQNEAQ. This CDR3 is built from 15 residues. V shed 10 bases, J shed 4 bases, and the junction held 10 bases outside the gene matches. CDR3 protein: CATTPGQMYNSPLHF. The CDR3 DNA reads TGTGCCACCACACCGGGACAGATGTATAATTCACCCCTCCACTTT.

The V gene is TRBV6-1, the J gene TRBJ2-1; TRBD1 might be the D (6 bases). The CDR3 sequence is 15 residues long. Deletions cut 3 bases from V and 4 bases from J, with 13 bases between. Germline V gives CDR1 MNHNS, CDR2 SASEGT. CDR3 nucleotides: TGTGCCAGCAGTGAGTCGACAGGCCTGTACAATGAGCAGTTCTTC. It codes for CASSESTGLYNEQFF.

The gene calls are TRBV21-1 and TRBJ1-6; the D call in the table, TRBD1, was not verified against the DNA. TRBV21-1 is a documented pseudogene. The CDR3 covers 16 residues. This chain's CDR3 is CASSSDRLSYNSPLHF. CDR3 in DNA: TGTGCCAGCAGCTCCGACAGACTCTCCTATAATTCACCCCTCCACTTT.

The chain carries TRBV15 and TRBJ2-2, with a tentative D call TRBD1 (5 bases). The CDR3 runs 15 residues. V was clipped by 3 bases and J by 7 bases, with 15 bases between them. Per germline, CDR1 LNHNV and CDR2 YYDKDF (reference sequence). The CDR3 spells CATSSNIQGGGELFF. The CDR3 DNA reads TGTGCCACCAGCAGTAACATCCAGGGCGGCGGGGAGCTGTTTTTT. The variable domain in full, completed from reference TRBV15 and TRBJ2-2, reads DAMVIQNPRYQVTQFGKPVTLSCSQTLNHNVMYWYQQKSSQAPKLLFHYYDKDFNNEADTPDNFQSRRPNTSFCFLDIRSPGLGDTAMYLCATSSNIQGGGELFFGEGSRLTVL.

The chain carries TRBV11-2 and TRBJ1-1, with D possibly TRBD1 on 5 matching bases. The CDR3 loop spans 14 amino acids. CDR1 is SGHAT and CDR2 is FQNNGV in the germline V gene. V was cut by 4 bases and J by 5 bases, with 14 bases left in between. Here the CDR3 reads CASSYAGPGTEAFF. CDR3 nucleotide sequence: TGTGCCAGCAGCTATGCGGGGCCCGGGACTGAAGCTTTCTTT.

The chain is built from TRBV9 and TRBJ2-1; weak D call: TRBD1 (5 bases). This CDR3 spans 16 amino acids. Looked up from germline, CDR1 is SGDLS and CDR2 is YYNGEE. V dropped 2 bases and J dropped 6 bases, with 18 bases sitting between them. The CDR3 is CASSVGIAAGFNEQFF. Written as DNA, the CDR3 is TGTGCCAGCAGCGTGGGTATTGCGGCAGGGTTCAATGAGCAGTTCTTC.

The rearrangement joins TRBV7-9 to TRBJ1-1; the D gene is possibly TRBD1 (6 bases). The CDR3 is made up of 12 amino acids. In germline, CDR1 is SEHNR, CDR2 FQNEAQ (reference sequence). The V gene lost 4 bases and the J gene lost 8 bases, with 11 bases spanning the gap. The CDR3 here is CASSSSDREAFF. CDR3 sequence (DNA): TGTGCCAGCAGCTCAAGCGACAGGGAAGCTTTCTTT.

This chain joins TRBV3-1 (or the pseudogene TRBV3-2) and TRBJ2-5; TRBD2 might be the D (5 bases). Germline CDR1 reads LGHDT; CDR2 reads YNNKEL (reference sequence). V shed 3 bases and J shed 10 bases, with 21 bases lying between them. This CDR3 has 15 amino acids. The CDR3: CASSQVDSSIGIQYF. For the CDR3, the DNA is TGTGCCAGCAGCCAGGTGGACTCCTCGATTGGGATCCAGTACTTC.

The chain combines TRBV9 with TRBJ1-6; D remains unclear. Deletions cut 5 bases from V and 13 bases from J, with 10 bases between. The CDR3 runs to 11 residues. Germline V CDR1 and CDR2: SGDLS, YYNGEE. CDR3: CASRGGCPLHF. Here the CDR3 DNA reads TGTGCCAGCAGAGGCGGCTGTCCCCTCCACTTT.

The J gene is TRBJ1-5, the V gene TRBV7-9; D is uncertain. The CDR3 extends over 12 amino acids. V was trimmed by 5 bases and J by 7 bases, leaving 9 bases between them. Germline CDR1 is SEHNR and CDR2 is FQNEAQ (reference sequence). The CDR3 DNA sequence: TGTGCCAGCAGCCTACCCGAGCAGCCCCAGCATTTT. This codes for CASSLPEQPQHF.